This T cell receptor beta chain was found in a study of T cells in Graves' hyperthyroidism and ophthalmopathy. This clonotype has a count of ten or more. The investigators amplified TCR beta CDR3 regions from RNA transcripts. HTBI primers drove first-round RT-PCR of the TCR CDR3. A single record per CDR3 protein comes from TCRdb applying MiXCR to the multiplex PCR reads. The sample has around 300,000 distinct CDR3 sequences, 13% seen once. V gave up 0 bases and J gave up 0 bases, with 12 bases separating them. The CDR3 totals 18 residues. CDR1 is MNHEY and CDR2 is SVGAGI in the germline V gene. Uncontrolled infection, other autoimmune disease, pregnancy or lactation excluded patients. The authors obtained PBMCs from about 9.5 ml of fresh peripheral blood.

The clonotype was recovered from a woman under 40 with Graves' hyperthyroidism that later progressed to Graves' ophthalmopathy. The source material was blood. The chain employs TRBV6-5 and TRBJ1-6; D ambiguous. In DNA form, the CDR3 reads TGTGCCAGCAGTTACTCGTGGCAGTTGAGCTCCTATAATTCACCCCTCCACTTT. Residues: CASSYSWQLSSYNSPLHF.